This T cell receptor (beta chain) appears in the sequencing data of a study of cytomegalovirus exposure and HLA in healthy donors. Overall study context: A later analysis reported the same platform for the roughly 120 validation repertoires and the approximately 640 first-cohort repertoires. Study-wide results and caveats: Rarity characterized most TCR sequences, yet some public TCRs appeared in many donors. The TCR clusters that emerged in the first cohort tended, a later analysis found, to co-occur in the approximately 130 validation repertoires.

The method was immunoSEQ multiplex PCR; TCRdb's version includes in-frame clones alone and lacks a portion of them. The profile shows around 100,000 clones, around 84% of them singletons. The germline V and J ends were trimmed by 0 bases and 6 bases, with 9 bases remaining between them. The CDR3 is made up of 13 amino acids. The V gene's germline CDR1 is SGHRS and CDR2 YFSETQ. With regard to this clone: The antigen is unknown.

The sequenced sample was PBMCs. The rearrangement links TRBV5-1 to TRBJ1-1, with unresolved D. This TCR was recovered from a man between 18 and 35 years old in good health and CMV-seropositive. CDR3 bases: TGCGCCAGCAGCTTGGTCGGTGAGGCTGAAGCTTTCTTT. Its translation: CASSLVGEAEAFF.